A selection of T cell receptor beta chains follows, all from one sample in a study of blood T cell repertoires in COVID-19. Method: immunoSEQ multiplex PCR; TCRdb's copy keeps in-frame clones and lacks some. The sample has roughly 84,000 clones, approximately 75% seen once. Sequencing was carried out using peripheral blood. The receptors derive from a woman aged 50 to 60 with acute or convalescent COVID-19. Both conserved end residues are part of each CDR3. The D gene is left open where the match is weak. The size of a clone is reported for some rows only, either as once, few or many, or as a class for expanded clones.

j_call clone_size v_call d_call cdr3_nt cdr3_aa
TRBJ1-2 - TRBV5-6 TRBD1 TGTGCCAGCAGCCTTCTGGACAGGGCCGTACCCTATGGCTACACCTTC CASSLLDRAVPYGYTF
TRBJ2-1 once TRBV4-3 TRBD2 TGCGCCAGCAGCCAAGATGGGATTAGCGGGGGCTACAATGAGCAGTTCTTC CASSQDGISGGYNEQFF
TRBJ1-1 - TRBV6-5 TRBD1 TGTGCCAGCAGTTCCAGGGACAGGGTCGAAGCTTTCTTT CASSSRDRVEAFF
TRBJ1-6 - TRBV19 - TGTGCCAGTAGTATACTGCAGGGGTTGGGAGCAGCCCTCCACTTT CASSILQGLGAALHF
TRBJ1-5 - TRBV5-1 TRBD1 TGCGCCAGCAGTCCGGGGACAGGGGAGCAGCCCCAGCATTTT CASSPGTGEQPQHF
TRBJ1-2 - TRBV4-2 - TGTGCCAGCAGCCAAGACAAGGGACACCGCTATGGCTACACCTTC CASSQDKGHRYGYTF
TRBJ1-2 - TRBV9 - TGTGCCAGCAGCGTCTCTATGACAGGTGGCTACACCTTC CASSVSMTGGYTF
TRBJ1-3 - TRBV21-1 - TGTGCCAGCAGCCTTGATCCGGACAGGGGTAAAGGAAACACCATATATTTT CASSLDPDRGKGNTIYF
TRBJ2-7 - TRBV24-1 - TGTGCCACCAGCGAAGGGGGGGAAACCTACGAGCAGTACTTC CATSEGGETYEQYF
TRBJ1-1 - TRBV19 TRBD1 TGTGCCAGTAGAGCAGGGGGCGCATCCACTGAAGCTTTCTTT CASRAGGASTEAFF
TRBJ2-7 - TRBV15 - TGTGCCACCAGCAGGGACAGCTCCTACGAGCAGTACTTC CATSRDSSYEQYF
TRBJ1-6 - TRBV18 - TGTGCCAGCTCACCGCAGGGGCAGAATAATTCACCCCTCCACTTT CASSPQGQNNSPLHF
TRBJ2-1 - TRBV3-1/TRBV3-2 TRBD1 TGTGCCAGCAGCCAAGCAGGGGGTAACAATGAGCAGTTCTTC CASSQAGGNNEQFF
TRBJ2-1 - TRBV5-8 TRBD2 TGTGCCAGCAGCTTGGAGCCGCGGGGGGACAATGAGCAGTTCTTC CASSLEPRGDNEQFF
TRBJ2-3 few TRBV19 TRBD2 TGTGCCAGTAGGAGGGTAGCGGGGTTGACAGATACGCAGTATTTT CASRRVAGLTDTQYF
TRBJ2-2 - TRBV7-9 TRBD1 TGTGCCAGCAGCTCGACAGGGGCGGACACCGGGGAGCTGTTTTTT CASSSTGADTGELFF
TRBJ1-1 - TRBV28 - TGTGCCAGCAGTTTAGGCATCGGGGTTGAAGCTTTCTTT CASSLGIGVEAFF
TRBJ2-6 - TRBV28 - TGTGCCAGCCTCAGGGACTCTGGGGCCAACGTCCTGACTTTC CASLRDSGANVLTF
TRBJ1-1 - TRBV2 - TGTGCCAGCCTGAGGTCTGAAGCTTTCTTT CASLRSEAFF
TRBJ1-2 once TRBV19 - TGTGCCAGTAGTGTACAGCTGAACTATGGCTACACCTTC CASSVQLNYGYTF
TRBJ1-4 - TRBV7-9 - TGTGCCAGCAGCTTAGCGAGTCTGGGGGCCTCTAATGAAAAACTGTTTTTT CASSLASLGASNEKLFF
TRBJ1-1 - TRBV5-1 TRBD1 TGCGCCAGCAGCTTGTGGGGACAGGAGAACACTGAAGCTTTCTTT CASSLWGQENTEAFF
TRBJ1-1 few TRBV6-5 TRBD1 TGTGCCAACTCGAACAGGGGGAACACTGAAGCTTTCTTT CANSNRGNTEAFF